This TCR beta chain was sequenced during a study of CD8+CD57+ T cells in acquired aplastic anemia. Study-wide background: On average, sorted CD4+ and CD8+ cells gave approximately 3.1 ug of DNA.

Regarding the study as a whole: Common to patients and controls were twenty-nine CD8+ CDR3 sequences.

A note on this clonotype: Its antigen is unknown. The conserved final phenylalanine or tryptophan is absent from the CDR3, which likely points to a read error.

Patients included in sequencing had previously demonstrated CD8+CD57+ cell expansion by flow cytometry. Template material for TCR beta VDJ and CDR3 profiling consisted of genomic DNA. Using its own MiXCR run on the reads, TCRdb lists one record per CDR3 protein. The sample lists under 250,000 distinct CDR3 sequences, around 45% seen once, with about 7.8% in the top ten. In germline, CDR1 is SQVTM, CDR2 ANQGSEA. The V end was cut by 4 bases, the J end by 5 bases, with 11 bases between. The CDR3 is made up of 12 amino acids. The receptor was isolated from a human donor with aplastic anemia. The V call is TRBV29-1, the J call TRBJ1-1; a weak D match, TRBD1 (5 bases). The sequencing sample was made of sorted CD4+, CD8+, or CD8+CD57+ T cells (not recorded which) from PBMCs. CDR3 sequence reads: CSVGTEGTEAFS. The CDR3 coding sequence is TGCAGCGTTGGTACCGAGGGGACTGAAGCTTTCTCT.